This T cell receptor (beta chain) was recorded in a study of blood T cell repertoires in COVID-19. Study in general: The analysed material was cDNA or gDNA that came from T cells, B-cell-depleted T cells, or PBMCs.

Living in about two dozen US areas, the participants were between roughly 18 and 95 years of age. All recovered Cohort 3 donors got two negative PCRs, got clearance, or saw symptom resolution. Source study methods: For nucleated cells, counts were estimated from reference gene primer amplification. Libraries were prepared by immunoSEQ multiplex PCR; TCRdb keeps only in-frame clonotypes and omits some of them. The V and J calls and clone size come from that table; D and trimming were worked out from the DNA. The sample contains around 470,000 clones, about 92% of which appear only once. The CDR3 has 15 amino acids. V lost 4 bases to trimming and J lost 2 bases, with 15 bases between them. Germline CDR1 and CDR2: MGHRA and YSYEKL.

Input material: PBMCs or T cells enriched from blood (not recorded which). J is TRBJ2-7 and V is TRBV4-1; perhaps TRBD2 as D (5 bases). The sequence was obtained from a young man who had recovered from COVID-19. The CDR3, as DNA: TGCGCCAGCAGCCCGGGAATGGACGGAACCTACGAGCAGTACTTC. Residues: CASSPGMDGTYEQYF.